Listed below are T cell receptor beta chains from one sample, sequenced in a study of shared T cell receptors in the human thymus. Measured with immunoSEQ multiplex PCR; TCRdb has only the in-frame clones, and not every one. The sample includes about 400,000 clones, about 95% of them seen just once. The sample was thymocytes. These receptor sequences come from a human donor. Both conserved end residues are part of each CDR3. A D gene is named only where the DNA matches it firmly. Not all rows give a size; the values are once, few, many and, for expanded clones, a class.

CDR3 protein | CDR3 DNA | D gene | V gene | clone size | J gene
CASSEVVSYEQYF | TGCGCCAGCAGTGAGGTGGTATCCTACGAGCAGTACTTC | . | TRBV10-1 | few | TRBJ2-7
CARTDPGSDNYGYTF | TGTGCCAGGACAGATCCGGGCAGCGACAACTATGGCTACACCTTC | . | TRBV19 | few | TRBJ1-2
CASSPTGRDSPLHF | TGTGCCAGTAGTCCGACAGGGAGGGATTCACCCCTCCACTTT | TRBD1 | TRBV19 | . | TRBJ1-6
CATNDTDTQYF | TGTGCCACTAACGACACAGATACGCAGTATTTT | . | TRBV10-3 | . | TRBJ2-3
CASSRRTSGRDNEQFF | TGTGCCAGCAGTCGCCGGACTAGCGGGAGGGACAATGAGCAGTTCTTC | TRBD2 | TRBV28 | . | TRBJ2-1
CASRENRTSGRATGELFF | TGTGCCAGCAGGGAGAACAGGACTAGCGGGAGGGCGACCGGGGAGCTGTTTTTT | TRBD2 | TRBV28 | . | TRBJ2-2
CASSASYGRAGNEQFF | TGTGCCAGCAGTGCCTCATACGGGAGGGCTGGCAATGAGCAGTTCTTC | TRBD2 | TRBV25-1 | . | TRBJ2-1
CASSLVQRGASTDTQYF | TGTGCCAGCAGCTTAGTCCAGCGAGGGGCTAGCACAGATACGCAGTATTTT | . | TRBV7-8 | . | TRBJ2-3
CASSLGGGRSSYNEQFF | TGCGCCAGCAGCCTCGGGGGCGGGAGGTCTTCCTACAATGAGCAGTTCTTC | TRBD2 | TRBV4-1 | . | TRBJ2-1
CASGPHTCEGNQPQHF | TGTGCTAGTGGTCCCCATACCTGTGAAGGCAATCAGCCCCAGCATTTT | . | TRBV12-5 | . | TRBJ1-5
CASSEGDSAIEKLFF | TGTGCCAGCAGTGAGGGGGACAGCGCCATTGAAAAACTGTTTTTT | TRBD1 | TRBV6-1 | . | TRBJ1-4
CASSLTAGYSNQPQHF | TGTGCCAGCAGCTTAACCGCAGGGTATAGCAATCAGCCCCAGCATTTT | . | TRBV7-2 | . | TRBJ1-5
CASTRDRADEQYF | TGTGCCAGCACCCGAGACAGGGCGGACGAGCAGTACTTC | TRBD1 | TRBV5-4 | . | TRBJ2-7